The clone carrying this TCR beta chain was detected only once. Antigen: not known. The data originate from a study of a mutant IDH1 vaccine in newly diagnosed glioma. Time point specified: week 5, during vaccination. It was 300 ug of mutant IDH1 20-mer peptide that made up each vaccine dose, given with topical imiquimod. Diagnosis in the donors showed new WHO grade 3 or 4 astrocytomas that were IDH1-mutant and ATRX-lost. This CDR3 is built from 14 residues. V was pared by 2 bases and J by 5 bases, with 7 bases between. CDR1 is SGHVS, CDR2 FQNEAQ, per germline. TCRdb keeps only in-frame clones here, not all; method: immunoSEQ multiplex PCR. Of around 40,000 clones in the sample, approximately 80% are singletons; the top ten hold around 10%.

The sample consisted of PBMCs, taken from a glioma patient whose treatment included an IDH1 peptide vaccine. The chain has TRBV7-8 and TRBJ1-6; D is unresolved. The clonotype comes from a man aged 50 to 59 with glioma. The CDR3 sequence: CASSLPYDNSPLHF. DNA for the CDR3: TGTGCCAGCAGCTTACCATACGATAATTCACCCCTCCACTTT.